Sequencing of this TCR beta chain was carried out in a study of blood T cells in healthy people across ages. Per germline, CDR1 DFQATT and CDR2 SNEGSKA (reference sequence). Trimming removed 6 bases from V and 6 bases from J; junction bases left unmatched: 10. The CDR3 sequence is 16 residues long. As for this clonotype: Its target is unknown.

The authors ran a second PCR of about 6 to 12 cycles using a sample-barcoded 5' primer and a J-beta primer mix. TCRdb reprocessed the 5' RACE reads with MiXCR, giving one entry per CDR3 protein. The sample consists of roughly 1,100,000 distinct CDR3 sequences, approximately 25% of them appearing once. Study outcomes and limitations: Researchers judged that diversity estimates from one million T cells fell short of true values. Using unsorted PBMCs precluded a conclusive naive versus antigen-experienced comparison.

The sample was also reused in another study, on T cells of mothers and their children.

The source of this sequence is a girl aged 2-10 years in good health. The sample comprised blood. The rearrangement joins TRBV20-1 to TRBJ2-1; 14 bases agree with TRBD2. CDR3 sequence (DNA): TGCAGTGCCCGGAAATGGACTAGCGGGGGGCCCAATGAGCAGTTCTTC. It encodes CSARKWTSGGPNEQFF.